This T cell receptor beta chain was sequenced for a study of blood T cell repertoires in COVID-19. Study overall: Both acute and convalescent COVID-19 samples were obtained from the United States, Italy and Spain. The analysed material was cDNA or gDNA that came from T cells, B-cell-depleted T cells, or PBMCs.

From germline, CDR1 is SNHLY and CDR2 FYNNEI. The CDR3 sequence is 14 residues long. V lost 4 bases, J lost 4 bases, and 4 bases stayed unmatched. Under the authors' procedure: Reference gene primer amplification gave estimated nucleated cell counts. Some clones are missing from TCRdb's copy, which holds only in-frame ones; the method was immunoSEQ multiplex PCR. V and J calls and clone size follow that table, whereas D and trimming were derived from the DNA. The table shows under 200,000 clones, with around nine tenths occurring only once. The chain recombines TRBV2 with TRBJ1-5, with TRBD1 matching 7 bases. Sequenced material: peripheral blood. The origin of this receptor is an older man with acute or convalescent COVID-19. The CDR3 loop reads CASSVLQGNQPQHF. Here the CDR3 DNA reads TGTGCCAGCAGTGTCTTACAGGGGAATCAGCCCCAGCATTTT.